Included here is one TCR beta chain sequence, with context. Its antigen is as yet unknown. The data stem from a study of Ad26.COV2.S vaccination and SARS-CoV-2 variants. Regarding the study as a whole: Reportedly, spike-specific CD8+ and CD4+ T cell responses achieved substantial breadth once vaccination had taken place. Spike-specific TCR breadth was greater after Ad26.COV2.S than placebo. Measures of TCR breadth and depth may have fallen short of total T cell responses. With respect to non-spike TCR breadth, vaccine and placebo recipients were similar.

Clones were sequenced by immunoSEQ multiplex PCR, and TCRdb holds only the in-frame ones, with some missing. The sample consists of approximately 400,000 clones, around 90% of them appearing once. Trimming removed 3 bases from V and 7 bases from J, with 16 bases in between. The CDR3 is 14 residues long. CDR1 SGHTA and CDR2 FQGNSA come from the germline V gene. This sequence was found in a human donor who had recovered from COVID-19. Sequences were derived from peripheral blood, sampled after recovery from COVID-19. V and J are TRBV7-2 and TRBJ2-7, with D perhaps TRBD1 (5 bases). CDR3 region: CASSFVPQGREQYF. The CDR3 DNA is TGTGCCAGCAGCTTCGTACCTCAGGGCCGAGAGCAGTACTTC.